This T cell receptor (beta chain) appears in the sequencing data of a study of T cells in Graves' hyperthyroidism and ophthalmopathy. Amplified regions were TCR beta CDR3 sequences from RNA transcripts. TCR CDR3 underwent first-round RT-PCR with the HTBI primer set. A single record per CDR3 protein comes from TCRdb applying MiXCR to the multiplex PCR reads. The sample contains around 490,000 distinct CDR3 sequences, just under 20% of which appear only once. This clonotype was recorded many times. Material for sequencing was blood. This receptor was obtained from a man in his forties or fifties with Graves' ophthalmopathy.

In DNA, the CDR3 is TGTGCCAGCTCAACTCAGGAATCAAATCAGCCCCAGCATTTT. This gives the protein CASSTQESNQPQHF. This sequence joins TRBV18 and TRBJ1-5, with D unclear. The CDR3 runs to 14 residues. V lost 5 bases to trimming and J lost 4 bases, with 12 bases between them. Per germline, CDR1 KGHSH and CDR2 LQKENI.